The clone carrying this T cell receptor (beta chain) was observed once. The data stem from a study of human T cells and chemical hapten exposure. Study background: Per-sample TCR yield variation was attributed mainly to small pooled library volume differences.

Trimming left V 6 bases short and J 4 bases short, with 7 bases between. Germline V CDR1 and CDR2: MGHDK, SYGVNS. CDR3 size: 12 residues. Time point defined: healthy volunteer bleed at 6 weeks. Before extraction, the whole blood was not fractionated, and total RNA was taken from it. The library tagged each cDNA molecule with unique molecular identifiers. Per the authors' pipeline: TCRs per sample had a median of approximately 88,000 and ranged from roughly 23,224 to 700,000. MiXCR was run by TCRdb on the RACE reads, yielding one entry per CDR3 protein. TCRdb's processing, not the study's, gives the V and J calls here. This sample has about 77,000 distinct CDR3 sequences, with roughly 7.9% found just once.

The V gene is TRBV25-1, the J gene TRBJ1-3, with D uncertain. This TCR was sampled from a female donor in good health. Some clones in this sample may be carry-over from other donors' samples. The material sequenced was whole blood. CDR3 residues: CASRAQGNTIYF. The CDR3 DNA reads TGTGCCAGCAGGGCACAGGGAAACACCATATATTTT. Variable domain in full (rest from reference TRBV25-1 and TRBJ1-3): EADIYQTPRYLVIGTGKKITLECSQTMGHDKMYWYQQDPGMELHLIHYSYGVNSTEKGDLSSESTVSRIRTEHFPLTLESARPSHTSQYLCASRAQGNTIYFGEGSWLTVV.